The TCR beta chain described here comes from a study of tumor and adjacent non-tumor tissue in lung cancer. This clonotype appeared a few times. What it recognizes is unknown. Since the CDR3 does not end with the conserved phenylalanine or tryptophan, this likely comes from a read error. TCRbeta libraries were built with three rounds of nested PCR, modified from ARM-PCR. TCRdb recomputed calls from the multiplex PCR reads with MiXCR, one row per CDR3 protein. The data hold tens of thousands of distinct CDR3 sequences, with roughly 60% observed a single time. Study-wide findings and caveats: Tumor repertoires had a smaller top 100 clone share than normal lung. Significantly higher TCR diversity was found in tumor than normal lung.

This sample's RNA came from whole unsorted tissue. The normal lung tissue was taken more than 3 cm from the tumor edge. Chemotherapy-naive patients with new lung cancer underwent thoracic surgery in China, August–late 2014. CDR3 size: 15 residues. Per germline, CDR1 SGHRS and CDR2 YFSETQ. Deletions cut 5 bases from V and 4 bases from J, with 18 bases between. Sequenced material: distant non-tumor lung tissue. This sequence was found in a man between 70 and 80 years old with non-small cell lung cancer. The gene calls are TRBV5-1 and TRBJ1-1, with D tentatively TRBD1 (5 bases). CDR3 amino acids: CASRRETGVGTEAFS. The CDR3 DNA is TGCGCCAGCAGACGGGAAACAGGTGTGGGCACTGAAGCTTTCTCT.